This is a list of T cell receptor beta chains from one sample in a study of blood T cell repertoires in COVID-19. The table came from immunoSEQ multiplex PCR; TCRdb's copy has only in-frame clones and leaves some out. The profile shows 150,000 to 200,000 clones, about 88% of them singletons. The sequenced sample consisted of peripheral blood. These receptor sequences come from a woman older than 75 with acute or convalescent COVID-19. CDR3s include the opening cysteine and the closing phenylalanine or tryptophan. Each record gives: J gene, D gene, clone size, V gene, CDR3 protein, CDR3 DNA. A D gene is named only where the DNA matches it firmly. Only some rows state a clone size, as once, few, many or a class for expanded clones.

J gene: TRBJ2-7; D gene: .; clone size: .; V gene: TRBV18; CDR3 protein: CASSGLGEAYEQYF; CDR3 DNA: TGTGCCAGCTCAGGTCTGGGAGAGGCCTACGAGCAGTACTTC
J gene: TRBJ2-3; D gene: TRBD1; clone size: .; V gene: TRBV10-3; CDR3 protein: CAIGQGGTDTQYF; CDR3 DNA: TGTGCCATTGGACAGGGGGGCACAGATACGCAGTATTTT
J gene: TRBJ1-5; D gene: .; clone size: .; V gene: TRBV2; CDR3 protein: CASSEARRISNQLQHF; CDR3 DNA: TGTGCCAGCAGTGAAGCGCGTCGGATTAGCAATCAGCTCCAGCATTTT
J gene: TRBJ2-1; D gene: TRBD2; clone size: .; V gene: TRBV18; CDR3 protein: CASSPNLAGGSEQFF; CDR3 DNA: TGTGCCAGCTCACCAAACCTAGCGGGGGGGAGTGAGCAGTTCTTC
J gene: TRBJ1-5; D gene: .; clone size: .; V gene: TRBV19; CDR3 protein: CASSMGGNQPQHF; CDR3 DNA: TGTGCCAGTAGTATGGGCGGCAATCAGCCCCAGCATTTT
J gene: TRBJ1-2; D gene: .; clone size: few; V gene: TRBV7-2; CDR3 protein: CASSLVSGNYGYTF; CDR3 DNA: TGTGCCAGCAGCTTAGTTTCGGGAAACTATGGCTACACCTTC
J gene: TRBJ2-2; D gene: TRBD2; clone size: few; V gene: TRBV19; CDR3 protein: CATSLEGGGGGELFF; CDR3 DNA: TGTGCCACTTCCCTGGAGGGCGGGGGAGGCGGGGAGCTGTTTTTT
J gene: TRBJ1-6; D gene: .; clone size: .; V gene: TRBV7-2; CDR3 protein: CASSPYRDFNSPLHF; CDR3 DNA: TGTGCCAGCAGCCCCTACCGGGACTTCAATTCACCCCTCCACTTT
J gene: TRBJ2-7; D gene: TRBD1; clone size: .; V gene: TRBV14; CDR3 protein: CASSETGASYSYEQYF; CDR3 DNA: TGTGCCAGCAGCGAAACAGGGGCCTCTTACTCCTACGAGCAGTACTTC
J gene: TRBJ1-1; D gene: .; clone size: .; V gene: TRBV20-1; CDR3 protein: CSANPQGRAFF; CDR3 DNA: TGCAGTGCGAACCCACAGGGTCGGGCTTTCTTT
J gene: TRBJ2-7; D gene: .; clone size: .; V gene: TRBV13; CDR3 protein: CASSLGGSQSYEQYF; CDR3 DNA: TGTGCCAGCAGCTTAGGGGGGAGCCAGTCCTACGAGCAGTACTTC
J gene: TRBJ1-1; D gene: .; clone size: .; V gene: TRBV6-5; CDR3 protein: CASSYRGHLNTEAFF; CDR3 DNA: TGTGCCAGCAGTTACAGAGGACATCTGAACACTGAAGCTTTCTTT
J gene: TRBJ2-1; D gene: TRBD2; clone size: .; V gene: TRBV6-5; CDR3 protein: CASRSTSGAYNEQFF; CDR3 DNA: TGTGCCAGCAGATCGACTAGCGGGGCCTACAATGAGCAGTTCTTC
J gene: TRBJ2-1; D gene: .; clone size: .; V gene: TRBV7-7; CDR3 protein: CASSSGQYNEQFF; CDR3 DNA: TGTGCTAGCAGCTCTGGACAGTACAATGAGCAGTTCTTC
J gene: TRBJ2-1; D gene: TRBD2; clone size: .; V gene: TRBV6-5; CDR3 protein: CASSYSFGLARDEQFF; CDR3 DNA: TGTGCCAGCAGTTACTCGTTCGGACTAGCGAGGGATGAGCAGTTCTTC
J gene: TRBJ2-1; D gene: .; clone size: once; V gene: TRBV5-1; CDR3 protein: CASSFLNYEQFF; CDR3 DNA: TGCGCCAGCAGCTTTCTTAATTATGAGCAGTTCTTC
J gene: TRBJ2-4; D gene: .; clone size: .; V gene: TRBV19; CDR3 protein: CASSMRDFLAKNIQYF; CDR3 DNA: TGTGCCAGTAGTATGAGGGATTTCTTAGCCAAAAACATTCAGTACTTC
J gene: TRBJ2-7; D gene: .; clone size: .; V gene: TRBV19; CDR3 protein: CASSIVGASYEQYF; CDR3 DNA: TGTGCCAGTAGTATCGTGGGAGCCTCCTACGAGCAGTACTTC
J gene: TRBJ1-1; D gene: .; clone size: .; V gene: TRBV5-1; CDR3 protein: CASSLEGAFTEAFF; CDR3 DNA: TGCGCCAGCAGCTTGGAAGGGGCGTTCACTGAAGCTTTCTTT
J gene: TRBJ2-1; D gene: .; clone size: .; V gene: TRBV6-2/TRBV6-3; CDR3 protein: CASSSRGNYNEQFF; CDR3 DNA: TGTGCCAGCAGTTCTAGGGGTAACTACAATGAGCAGTTCTTC
J gene: TRBJ1-6; D gene: TRBD1; clone size: once; V gene: TRBV27; CDR3 protein: CASRGQTNSPLHF; CDR3 DNA: TGTGCCAGCCGGGGACAGACAAATTCACCCCTCCACTTT
J gene: TRBJ2-5; D gene: .; clone size: .; V gene: TRBV9; CDR3 protein: CASSVGQGGETQYF; CDR3 DNA: TGTGCCAGCAGCGTAGGACAGGGAGGAGAGACCCAGTACTTC
J gene: TRBJ1-2; D gene: .; clone size: .; V gene: TRBV13; CDR3 protein: CASSSLGSGEAVRNYGYTF; CDR3 DNA: TGTGCCAGCAGCTCCCTCGGTTCCGGGGAGGCGGTTCGTAACTATGGCTACACCTTC
J gene: TRBJ2-7; D gene: TRBD1; clone size: few; V gene: TRBV15; CDR3 protein: CATSRDPRTGSHEQYF; CDR3 DNA: TGTGCCACCAGCAGAGACCCCCGGACAGGGTCCCACGAGCAGTACTTC
J gene: TRBJ1-6; D gene: TRBD1; clone size: .; V gene: TRBV18; CDR3 protein: CASSREGGMSPLHF; CDR3 DNA: TGTGCCAGCTCACGGGAAGGGGGCATGTCACCCCTCCACTTT
J gene: TRBJ2-3; D gene: TRBD2; clone size: .; V gene: TRBV4-3; CDR3 protein: CASSQGASGGTDTQYF; CDR3 DNA: TGCGCCAGCAGCCAAGGGGCTAGCGGGGGAACAGATACGCAGTATTTT
J gene: TRBJ1-4; D gene: .; clone size: .; V gene: TRBV7-2; CDR3 protein: CASSLVPGPGEKLFF; CDR3 DNA: TGTGCCAGCAGCTTAGTCCCAGGGCCGGGTGAAAAACTGTTTTTT
J gene: TRBJ1-5; D gene: .; clone size: once; V gene: TRBV6-6; CDR3 protein: CASSYPENNQPQHF; CDR3 DNA: TGTGCCAGCAGTTACCCTGAGAACAATCAGCCCCAGCATTTT
J gene: TRBJ1-1; D gene: TRBD1; clone size: .; V gene: TRBV5-1; CDR3 protein: CASSSGQGWTEAFF; CDR3 DNA: TGCGCCAGCAGCTCCGGACAGGGTTGGACTGAAGCTTTCTTT
J gene: TRBJ2-1; D gene: TRBD1; clone size: .; V gene: TRBV4-2; CDR3 protein: CASSPHRGLGYNEQFF; CDR3 DNA: TGTGCCAGCAGCCCTCACAGGGGTTTGGGGTACAATGAGCAGTTCTTC
J gene: TRBJ2-3; D gene: TRBD2; clone size: .; V gene: TRBV25-1; CDR3 protein: CASSLAGGDGTDTQYF; CDR3 DNA: TGTGCCAGCAGTCTAGCGGGGGGAGACGGCACAGATACGCAGTATTTT
J gene: TRBJ2-1; D gene: .; clone size: .; V gene: TRBV18; CDR3 protein: CASSPEQGTPVEGFF; CDR3 DNA: TGTGCCAGCTCACCCGAGCAAGGGACTCCCGTTGAGGGGTTCTTC
J gene: TRBJ2-1; D gene: TRBD2; clone size: .; V gene: TRBV11-2; CDR3 protein: CASSRVGTRGYNEQFF; CDR3 DNA: TGTGCCAGCAGCCGCGTTGGGACTAGGGGGTACAATGAGCAGTTCTTC
J gene: TRBJ2-5; D gene: .; clone size: .; V gene: TRBV7-9; CDR3 protein: CASSPGSPGETQYF; CDR3 DNA: TGTGCCAGCAGCCCCGGGAGCCCTGGTGAGACCCAGTACTTC
J gene: TRBJ1-1; D gene: .; clone size: .; V gene: TRBV4-1; CDR3 protein: CASSQRDGHTEAFF; CDR3 DNA: TGCGCCAGCAGCCAGAGGGATGGGCACACTGAAGCTTTCTTT
J gene: TRBJ1-3; D gene: TRBD1; clone size: .; V gene: TRBV5-1; CDR3 protein: CASSSGRDSFSGNTIYF; CDR3 DNA: TGCGCCAGCAGCTCCGGCCGGGACAGCTTCTCTGGAAACACCATATATTTT
J gene: TRBJ1-2; D gene: TRBD1; clone size: once; V gene: TRBV6-5; CDR3 protein: CASSTTGTGGFTF; CDR3 DNA: TGTGCCAGCAGTACGACCGGGACAGGTGGATTCACCTTC
J gene: TRBJ2-3; D gene: TRBD1; clone size: few; V gene: TRBV3-1/TRBV3-2; CDR3 protein: CASSQTGGTTDTQYF; CDR3 DNA: TGTGCCAGCAGCCAAACAGGGGGTACCACAGATACGCAGTATTTT
J gene: TRBJ2-3; D gene: .; clone size: .; V gene: TRBV12-5; CDR3 protein: CASGFGLSADTQYF; CDR3 DNA: TGTGCTAGTGGTTTTGGGCTGTCAGCAGATACGCAGTATTTT
J gene: TRBJ1-2; D gene: TRBD1; clone size: .; V gene: TRBV27; CDR3 protein: CASIGGDGYTF; CDR3 DNA: TGTGCCAGCATAGGGGGCGATGGCTACACCTTC
J gene: TRBJ2-7; D gene: TRBD1; clone size: few; V gene: TRBV6-5; CDR3 protein: CASSYLWQGEYEQYF; CDR3 DNA: TGTGCCAGCAGTTACTTGTGGCAGGGGGAGTACGAGCAGTACTTC
J gene: TRBJ1-2; D gene: TRBD1; clone size: .; V gene: TRBV27; CDR3 protein: CASRDRGIKSYGYTF; CDR3 DNA: TGTGCCAGCCGCGACAGGGGTATTAAAAGTTATGGCTACACCTTC
J gene: TRBJ2-5; D gene: TRBD2; clone size: .; V gene: TRBV7-9; CDR3 protein: CASSPASGLWETQYF; CDR3 DNA: TGTGCCAGCAGCCCCGCGTCGGGACTATGGGAGACCCAGTACTTC
J gene: TRBJ2-3; D gene: TRBD2; clone size: few; V gene: TRBV5-3; CDR3 protein: CARSLRLAGRSSTDTQYF; CDR3 DNA: TGTGCCAGAAGCTTGAGGCTAGCGGGGCGTTCTAGCACAGATACGCAGTATTTT